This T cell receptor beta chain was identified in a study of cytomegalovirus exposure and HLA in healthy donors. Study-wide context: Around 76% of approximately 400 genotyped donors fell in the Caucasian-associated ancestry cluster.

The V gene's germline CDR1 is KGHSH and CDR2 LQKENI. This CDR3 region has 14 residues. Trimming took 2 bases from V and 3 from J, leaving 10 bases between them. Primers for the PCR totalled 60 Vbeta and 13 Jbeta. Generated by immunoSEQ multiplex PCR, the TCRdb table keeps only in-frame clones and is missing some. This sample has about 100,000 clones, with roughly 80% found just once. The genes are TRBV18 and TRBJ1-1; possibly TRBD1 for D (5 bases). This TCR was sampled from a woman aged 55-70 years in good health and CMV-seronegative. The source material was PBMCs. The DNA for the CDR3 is TGTGCCAGCTCACCATCGGGGGTACACACTGAAGCTTTCTTT. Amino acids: CASSPSGVHTEAFF.